This T cell receptor beta chain was sequenced for a study of cytomegalovirus exposure and HLA in healthy donors. General observations from the study: In terms of immune exposure information, only CMV serostatus was available. Other equally common chains were less clonally expanded than HLA-associated TCR beta chains, a later analysis showed. Roughly uniform depth of sequencing across donors was assumed in presence/absence analyses.

In the PCR, 60 Vbeta and 13 Jbeta primers were used. Study processing details: It was a later analysis that counted 83 million or so unique TCR beta chains, of which approximately 11 million were shared. Produced via immunoSEQ multiplex PCR; TCRdb's table is partial and in-frame only. That table supplies the V and J calls and clone size; D and trimming were determined from the DNA. The sample has about 100,000 clones; 76% are singletons. This clone has only a few counts. As yet, its antigen is unknown. Sequencing input: PBMCs. This TCR was sampled from a woman in her fifties or sixties in good health and CMV-seropositive.

Here the CDR3 reads CASSLIQIEQFF. The CDR3 nucleotides read TGTGCCAGCAGCTTAATCCAAATTGAGCAGTTCTTC. The rearrangement uses TRBV7-9 and TRBJ2-1; no firm D call. The CDR3 covers 12 residues. Per germline, CDR1 SEHNR and CDR2 FQNEAQ (reference sequence). Trimming removed 2 bases from V and 9 bases from J, with 8 bases in between.